Each of the 30 T cell receptor beta chains below was sequenced from the same sample in a study of blood T cell repertoires in COVID-19. Produced via immunoSEQ multiplex PCR; TCRdb's table is partial and in-frame only. The sample shows 300,000 to 400,000 clones, about 89% of them seen only once. Sequences were obtained from peripheral blood. The receptors were gathered from a woman under 40 with COVID-19, enrolled during active disease.

V and J are TRBV4-1 and TRBJ1-5, with a possible D match to TRBD1 (5 bases). The CDR3 is 15 amino acids. CDR1 is MGHRA, CDR2 YSYEKL, per germline. V was shortened by 2 bases and J by 6 bases, with 14 bases between the two germline ends. CDR3 DNA: TGCGCCAGCAGCCAATGGGGGTTGGGGGGTCAGCCCCAGCATTTT. Amino acids: CASSQWGLGGQPQHF.

The rearrangement joins TRBV5-5 to TRBJ2-3, with TRBD2 identical over 12 bases. CDR1 is SGHKS and CDR2 is YYEKEE in the germline V gene (reference sequence). This CDR3 region has 18 residues. The junction had 9 bases not matched to a gene; V was cut back by 4 bases and J by 0 bases. In nucleotides, the CDR3 is TGTGCCAGCAGCCTCCCTAGCGGGGGGGCCCCTAGCACAGATACGCAGTATTTT. The encoded protein is CASSLPSGGAPSTDTQYF. The full variable domain, with the rest looked up from reference TRBV5-5 and TRBJ2-3, is DAGVTQSPTHLIKTRGQQVTLRCSPISGHKSVSWYQQVLGQGPQFIFQYYEKEERGRGNFPDRFSARQFPNYSSELNVNALLLGDSALYLCASSLPSGGAPSTDTQYFGPGTRLTVL.

The gene calls are TRBV11-3 and TRBJ2-2; 11 bases match TRBD1. The V gene's germline CDR1 is SGHNT and CDR2 YENEEA. J gave up 4 bases and V 5 bases, and 9 bases lay outside the gene matches. This CDR3 region has 17 residues. CDR3 nucleotide sequence: TGTGCCAGCAGCCACCCCCCGGGACAGGGGGTCACCGGGGAGCTGTTTTTT. Protein: CASSHPPGQGVTGELFF. Supplemented by reference TRBV11-3 and TRBJ2-2, the full variable domain reads EAGVVQSPRYKIIEKKQPVAFWCNPISGHNTLYWYLQNLGQGPELLIRYENEEAVDDSQLPKDRFSAERLKGVDSTLKIQPAELGDSAVYLCASSHPPGQGVTGELFFGEGSRLTVL.

The V call is TRBV6-6, the J call TRBJ1-2, with TRBD1 as a possible D gene (6 bases). The CDR3 is made up of 13 amino acids. V lost 2 bases and J 6 bases, leaving 10 bases between the germline ends. Germline assignment: CDR1 MNHNY and CDR2 SVGAGI (reference sequence). Here the CDR3 DNA reads TGTGCCAGCAGTTACCTGGGACAAGATGGCTACACCTTC. Its translation: CASSYLGQDGYTF.

This sequence joins TRBV4-2 and TRBJ2-6, with 11 nucleotides matching TRBD1. V was pared by 1 base and J by 0 bases, with 8 bases of the junction left unmatched. Germline CDR1 reads LGHNA; CDR2 reads YNFKEQ. This CDR3 has 20 amino acids. The CDR3, as DNA: TGTGCCAGCAGCCAAGGGCCCGGGGGACAGGGGGGCTCTGGGGCCAACGTCCTGACTTTC. Translated, it gives CASSQGPGGQGGSGANVLTF.

The rearrangement joins TRBV27 to TRBJ2-2; the D gene is possibly TRBD2 (6 bases). This CDR3 region has 18 residues. Germline assignment: CDR1 MNHEY and CDR2 SMNVEV (reference sequence). Deletions cut 1 base from V and 5 bases from J, with 20 bases between. The CDR3 region is CASSLWGAGQRRTGELFF. CDR3 bases: TGTGCCAGCAGTTTATGGGGAGCGGGCCAACGTCGGACCGGGGAGCTGTTTTTT.

This chain joins TRBV19 and TRBJ2-6; 8 nucleotides match TRBD1. CDR3 length: 16 amino acids. V gave up 6 bases and J gave up 0 bases; unmatched junction bases: 4. Germline V CDR1 and CDR2: LNHDA, SQIVND (reference sequence). CDR3 nucleotide sequence: TGTGCCAGTAGCGAGACAGGGGACTCTGGGGCCAACGTCCTGACTTTC. As protein: CASSETGDSGANVLTF.

Only a few counts were recorded for this clone. The rearrangement uses TRBV7-2 and TRBJ2-1; 12 bases align to TRBD1. The CDR3 runs 15 residues. With V trimmed by 5 bases and J by 8 bases, 7 bases remained unmatched. CDR1 is SGHTA and CDR2 is FQGNSA in the germline V gene. CDR3 sequence reads: CASSTGTGGWDEQFF. CDR3 bases: TGTGCCAGCAGCACCGGGACAGGGGGCTGGGATGAGCAGTTCTTC.

The genes are TRBV9 and TRBJ2-1, with 10 bases that match TRBD2. With 4 bases clipped from V and 6 bases from J, the junction kept 7 bases outside the gene matches. CDR3 length equals 15 residues. CDR1 and CDR2 from the germline V gene are SGDLS and YYNGEE. The CDR3 here is CASSLAGEVFNEQFF. The CDR3 DNA follows: TGTGCCAGCAGCCTAGCGGGAGAGGTTTTCAATGAGCAGTTCTTC.

J is TRBJ1-4 and V is TRBV4-3, with 7 bases matching TRBD1. Germline CDR1 is LGHNA and CDR2 is YSLEER. The CDR3 totals 16 residues. Germline trimming cut 4 bases from V and 5 bases from J; bases unmatched to any gene: 10. The CDR3, as DNA: TGCGCCAGCAGCCCGGGCCAGGGGACAGCAAATGAAAAACTGTTTTTT. Protein: CASSPGQGTANEKLFF.

This clone showed up just once. The gene calls are TRBV11-3 and TRBJ1-2; the D is unclear. Per the germline V gene, CDR1 is SGHNT and CDR2 is YENEEA. V gave up 3 bases and J gave up 7 bases, with 15 bases separating them. CDR3 size: 14 residues. DNA of the CDR3: TGTGCCAGCAGCTTGACTGGAACGATGAGTGGCTACACCTTC. Protein: CASSLTGTMSGYTF.

The chain links TRBV19 to TRBJ2-3; D is uncertain. The CDR3 totals 13 residues. CDR1 LNHDA and CDR2 SQIVND come from the germline V gene (reference sequence). V lost 3 bases, J lost 2 bases, and 6 bases lay in between. CDR3 nucleotide sequence: TGTGCCAGTAGTATGGAGTCCACAGATACGCAGTATTTT. It specifies CASSMESTDTQYF.

The genes are TRBV13 and TRBJ2-3; 8 bases are a match to TRBD2. Germline CDR1 reads PRHDT; CDR2 reads FYEKMQ (reference sequence). There are 17 residues in the CDR3. V shed 5 bases and J 0 bases; nucleotides not matched to a gene: 10. CDR3 loop: CASSRREAPLSTDTQYF. DNA of the CDR3: TGTGCCAGCAGCAGGCGGGAGGCCCCTCTAAGCACAGATACGCAGTATTTT.

The chain combines TRBV5-1 with TRBJ2-7; 8 bases fit TRBD1. The CDR3 consists of 17 residues. The ends lost 0 bases at V and 2 bases at J; junction bases unmatched: 10. Germline V CDR1 and CDR2: SGHRS, YFSETQ. The CDR3 loop is CASSLGPLGQGAYEQYF. For the CDR3, the DNA is TGCGCCAGCAGCTTGGGCCCCCTCGGACAGGGAGCCTACGAGCAGTACTTC.

The rearrangement joins TRBV11-3 to TRBJ1-6; no reliable D call. The germline V and J ends were trimmed by 5 bases and 7 bases, with 18 bases remaining between them. Germline values: CDR1 SGHNT, CDR2 YENEEA. This CDR3 has 16 amino acids. CDR3 nucleotide sequence: TGTGCCAGCAGCCCCCCCGGGTGGGGAGAAAATTCACCCCTCCACTTT. It encodes CASSPPGWGENSPLHF.

The rearrangement uses TRBV11-3 and TRBJ1-3; D is unclear. The CDR3 extends over 14 amino acids. CDR1 and CDR2 (germline): SGHNT, YENEEA. Deletions cut 0 bases from V and 5 bases from J, with 8 bases between. In DNA form, the CDR3 reads TGTGCCAGCAGCTTAGATCCGGGGAGAAACACCATATATTTT. It yields the protein CASSLDPGRNTIYF.

The chain uses TRBV15 and TRBJ2-7; the D is unclear. The V end was cut by 4 bases, the J end by 9 bases, with 28 bases between. Germline loops: CDR1 LNHNV, CDR2 YYDKDF (reference sequence). The CDR3 is made up of 17 amino acids. CDR3: CATSKQDWQTLRYRQYV. The DNA for the CDR3 is TGTGCCACCAGCAAACAAGACTGGCAGACCCTCCGGTATAGGCAGTACGTC.

The chain couples TRBV29-1 to TRBJ1-5; perhaps TRBD1 as D (6 bases). Trimming left V 8 bases short and J 6 bases short, with 17 bases between. CDR1 and CDR2 (germline): SQVTM, ANQGSEA. This CDR3 is built from 13 residues. CDR3 in amino acids: CSIEVGAGQPQHF. In DNA, the CDR3 is TGCAGCATAGAGGTGGGGGCCGGTCAGCCCCAGCATTTT.

The rearrangement joins TRBV10-2 to TRBJ1-1; 7 positions match TRBD1. The V and J ends lost 3 bases and 0 bases, in that order; junction bases with no gene match: 4. CDR1 and CDR2 (germline): WSHSY, SAAADI. The CDR3 covers 15 residues. This chain's CDR3 is CASSDRGAMNTEAFF. Here the CDR3 DNA reads TGCGCCAGCAGTGACAGGGGGGCCATGAACACTGAAGCTTTCTTT.

The V gene is TRBV6-5, the J gene TRBJ2-3; D is perhaps TRBD2 (5 bases). V lost 0 bases and J 4 bases, leaving 14 bases between the germline ends. The V gene's germline CDR1 is MNHEY and CDR2 SVGAGI. This CDR3 is 16 amino acids long. The CDR3 loop reads CASSYSIGLPPDTQYF. For the CDR3, the DNA is TGTGCCAGCAGTTACTCGATCGGACTTCCCCCAGATACGCAGTATTTT.

The chain links TRBV6-2 or TRBV6-3 to TRBJ2-7; possible D gene TRBD1, 8 bases. The V and J ends lost 5 bases and 3 bases respectively, with 17 bases between them. The CDR3 has 15 amino acids. Germline CDR1 is MNHEY and CDR2 is SVGEGT. The DNA of the CDR3 is TGTGCCAGCAGTCTCCAACAGGGGGGGTTCTACGAGCAGTACTTC. This encodes CASSLQQGGFYEQYF.

J is TRBJ2-7 and V is TRBV7-9, with 9 bases lining up with TRBD1. Germline V gene data show CDR1 as SEHNR and CDR2 as FQNEAQ (reference sequence). The J segment lost 0 bases and the V segment lost 0 bases, leaving 3 bases of the junction unmatched. CDR3 length: 16 residues. DNA of the CDR3: TGTGCCAGCAGCTTAGCGTTGGGACAGGGCTCCTACGAGCAGTACTTC. Encoded protein: CASSLALGQGSYEQYF.

The V call is TRBV28, the J call TRBJ2-3; TRBD1 is a possible D gene (6 bases). The CDR3 runs to 12 residues. Germline lookup yields CDR1 MDHEN and CDR2 SYDVKM. Trimming removed 7 bases from V and 6 bases from J, with 11 bases in between. The CDR3 reads CASNQGRDTQYF. CDR3 DNA: TGTGCCAGCAACCAGGGGCGCGATACGCAGTATTTT.

The chain uses TRBV7-9 and TRBJ2-5; D unclear. Germline V lookup: CDR1 SEHNR, CDR2 FQNEAQ (reference sequence). The CDR3 has 14 amino acids. Trimming took 4 bases from V and 2 from J, leaving 11 bases between them. Here the CDR3 reads CASSSLNFQETQYF. The CDR3 nucleotides are TGTGCCAGCAGCTCTTTGAACTTTCAAGAGACCCAGTACTTC.

CDR3 loop: CASSLAGQRNTEAFF. CDR3 nucleotides: TGCGCCAGCAGCTTGGCGGGACAGCGGAACACTGAAGCTTTCTTT. The V call is TRBV5-1, the J call TRBJ1-1; 7 positions agree with TRBD1. The V gene's germline CDR1 is SGHRS and CDR2 YFSETQ. J gave up 1 base and V 0 bases, and 3 bases lay outside the gene matches. The CDR3 length is 15 residues.

This clone occurred a few times. The V gene is TRBV6-6, the J gene TRBJ2-2; D remains unclear. This CDR3 contains 12 residues. Trimming took off 2 bases at V and 5 bases at J, with 3 bases between the two ends. Per the germline V gene, CDR1 is MNHNY and CDR2 is SVGAGI (reference sequence). The chain's CDR3 is CASSYRTGELFF. CDR3 nucleotides: TGTGCCAGCAGTTACCGGACCGGGGAGCTGTTTTTT.

This chain links TRBV27 with TRBJ1-2, with D possibly matching TRBD1 (6 bases). There are 15 residues in the CDR3. Germline V CDR1 and CDR2: MNHEY, SMNVEV (reference sequence). The V and J ends lost 6 bases and 4 bases respectively, with 18 bases between them. The DNA of the CDR3 is TGTGCCAGCAGACGAGGGGGTGTCCTGGGCTATGGCTACACCTTC. Amino acids: CASRRGGVLGYGYTF.

This chain uses TRBV19 with TRBJ2-5; 8 positions agree with TRBD2. CDR3 length: 15 amino acids. J was trimmed by 9 bases and V by 6 bases; bases with no gene match: 15. The germline CDR1 and CDR2 sequences are LNHDA and SQIVND (reference sequence). The chain's CDR3 is CASRSGRGAQGPQYF. Written as DNA, the CDR3 is TGTGCCAGTAGGTCTGGGCGGGGGGCCCAAGGGCCCCAGTACTTC. The whole variable domain, remainder taken from reference TRBV19 and TRBJ2-5, is DGGITQSPKYLFRKEGQNVTLSCEQNLNHDAMYWYRQDPGQGLRLIYYSQIVNDFQKGDIAEGYSVSREKKESFPLTVTSAQKNPTAFYLCASRSGRGAQGPQYFGPGTRLLVL.

The V call is TRBV27, the J call TRBJ2-7; no reliable D call. The CDR3 is 17 amino acids. Germline V gene data show CDR1 as MNHEY and CDR2 as SMNVEV (reference sequence). V was pared by 1 base and J by 1 base, with 17 bases between. In DNA, the CDR3 is TGTGCCAGCAGTTTATTACCACCCACCGCAGGATCCTACGAGCAGTACGTC. Translated, it gives CASSLLPPTAGSYEQYV.

The chain links TRBV10-2 to TRBJ1-1, with a tentative D call TRBD1 (6 bases). V was pared by 6 bases and J by 4 bases, with 15 bases between. The CDR3 runs to 14 residues. The germline CDR1 and CDR2 sequences are WSHSY and SAAADI. The CDR3, as DNA: TGCGCCAGCAGCTTGAGGGGGGGTGGCACTGAAGCTTTCTTT. Translation gives CASSLRGGGTEAFF.